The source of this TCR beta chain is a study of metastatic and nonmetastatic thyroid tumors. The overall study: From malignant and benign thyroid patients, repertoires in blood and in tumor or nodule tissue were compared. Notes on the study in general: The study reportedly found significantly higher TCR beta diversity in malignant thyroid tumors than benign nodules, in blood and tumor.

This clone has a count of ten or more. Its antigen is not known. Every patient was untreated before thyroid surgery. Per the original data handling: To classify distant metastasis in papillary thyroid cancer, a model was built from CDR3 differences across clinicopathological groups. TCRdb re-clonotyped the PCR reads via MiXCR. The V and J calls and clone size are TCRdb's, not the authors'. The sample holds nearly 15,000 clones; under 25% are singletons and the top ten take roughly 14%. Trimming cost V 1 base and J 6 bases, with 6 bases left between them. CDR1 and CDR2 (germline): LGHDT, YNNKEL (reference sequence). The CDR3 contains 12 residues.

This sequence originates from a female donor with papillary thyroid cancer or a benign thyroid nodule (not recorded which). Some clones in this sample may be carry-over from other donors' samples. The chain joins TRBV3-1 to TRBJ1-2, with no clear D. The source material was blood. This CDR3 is CASSQVANGYTF. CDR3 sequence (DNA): TGTGCCAGCAGCCAAGTAGCAAATGGCTACACCTTC.